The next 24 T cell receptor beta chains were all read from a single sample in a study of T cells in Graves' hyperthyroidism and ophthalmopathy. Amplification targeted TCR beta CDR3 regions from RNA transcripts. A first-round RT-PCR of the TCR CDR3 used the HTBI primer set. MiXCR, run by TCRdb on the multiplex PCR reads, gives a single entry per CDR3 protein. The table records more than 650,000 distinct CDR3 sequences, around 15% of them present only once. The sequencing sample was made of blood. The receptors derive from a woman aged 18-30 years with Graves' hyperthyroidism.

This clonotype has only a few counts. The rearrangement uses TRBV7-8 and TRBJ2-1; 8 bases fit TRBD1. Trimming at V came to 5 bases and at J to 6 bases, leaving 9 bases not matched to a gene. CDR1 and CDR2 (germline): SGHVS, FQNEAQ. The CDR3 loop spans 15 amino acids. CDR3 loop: CASSRRGLVSNEQFF. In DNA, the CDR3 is TGTGCCAGCAGCCGCAGGGGGCTCGTTTCCAATGAGCAGTTCTTC.

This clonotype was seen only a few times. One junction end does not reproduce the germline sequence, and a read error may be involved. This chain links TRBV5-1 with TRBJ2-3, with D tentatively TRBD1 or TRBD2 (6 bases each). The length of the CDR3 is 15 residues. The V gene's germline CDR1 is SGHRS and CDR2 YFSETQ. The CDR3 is CASSLFRGLTDTQYF. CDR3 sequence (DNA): TGTGCCAGCAGCCTATTCCGGGGGCTCACAGATACGCAGTATTTT.

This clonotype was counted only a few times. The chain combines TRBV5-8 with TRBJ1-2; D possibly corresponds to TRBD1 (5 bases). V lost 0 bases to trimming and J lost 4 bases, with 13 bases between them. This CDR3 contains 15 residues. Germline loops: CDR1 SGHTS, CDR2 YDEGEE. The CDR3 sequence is CASSLGIKGTYGYTF. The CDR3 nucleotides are TGTGCCAGCAGCTTGGGGATAAAGGGGACCTATGGCTACACCTTC.

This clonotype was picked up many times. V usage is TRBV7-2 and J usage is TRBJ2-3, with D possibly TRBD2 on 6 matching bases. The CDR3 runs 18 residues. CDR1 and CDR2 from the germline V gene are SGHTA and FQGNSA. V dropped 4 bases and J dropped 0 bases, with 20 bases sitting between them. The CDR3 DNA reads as TGTGCCAGCAGCTGGCCTAGCGCCGGAGCACTTAGCACAGATACGCAGTATTTT. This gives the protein CASSWPSAGALSTDTQYF.

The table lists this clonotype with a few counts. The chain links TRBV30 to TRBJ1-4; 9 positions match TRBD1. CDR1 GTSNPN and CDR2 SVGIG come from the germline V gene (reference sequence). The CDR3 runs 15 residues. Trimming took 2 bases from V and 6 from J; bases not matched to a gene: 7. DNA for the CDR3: TGTGCCTGGAGTCTAATCCGGGACAGGGATGAAAAACTGTTTTTT. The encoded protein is CAWSLIRDRDEKLFF.

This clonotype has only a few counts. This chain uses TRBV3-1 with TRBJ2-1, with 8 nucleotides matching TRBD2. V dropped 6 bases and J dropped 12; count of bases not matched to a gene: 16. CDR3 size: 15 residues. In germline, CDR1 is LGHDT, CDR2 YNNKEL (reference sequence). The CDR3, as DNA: TGTGCCAGCAGTCGCTCGGGGGGGTCGCCAAAGGGGCAGTTCTTC. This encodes CASSRSGGSPKGQFF.

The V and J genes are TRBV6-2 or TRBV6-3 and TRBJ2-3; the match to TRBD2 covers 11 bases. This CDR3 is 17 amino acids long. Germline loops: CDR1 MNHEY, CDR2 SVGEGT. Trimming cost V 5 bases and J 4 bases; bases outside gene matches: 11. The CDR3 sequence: CASSPLIGLAGSDTQYF. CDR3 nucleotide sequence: TGTGCCAGCAGTCCATTAATAGGACTAGCGGGCTCAGATACGCAGTATTTT.

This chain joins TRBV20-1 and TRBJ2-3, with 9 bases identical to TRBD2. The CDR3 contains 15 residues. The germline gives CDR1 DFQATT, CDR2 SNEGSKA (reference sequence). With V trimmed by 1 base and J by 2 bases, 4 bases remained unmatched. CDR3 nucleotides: TGCAGTGCTAGAGGGGCGGGAGGGGTCACAGATACGCAGTATTTT. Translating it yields CSARGAGGVTDTQYF.

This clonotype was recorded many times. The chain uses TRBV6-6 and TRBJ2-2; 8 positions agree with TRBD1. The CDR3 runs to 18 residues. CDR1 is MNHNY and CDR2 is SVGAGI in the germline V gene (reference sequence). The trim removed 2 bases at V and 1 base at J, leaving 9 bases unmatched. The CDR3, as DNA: TGTGCCAGCAGTTACAAAACGAAAGGGACAGGGAACACCGGGGAGCTGTTTTTT. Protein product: CASSYKTKGTGNTGELFF.

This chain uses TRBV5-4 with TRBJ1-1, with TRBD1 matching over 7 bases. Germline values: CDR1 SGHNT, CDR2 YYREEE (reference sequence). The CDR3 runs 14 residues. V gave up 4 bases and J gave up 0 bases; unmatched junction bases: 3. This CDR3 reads CASSKTGVNTEAFF. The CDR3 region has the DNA TGTGCCAGCAGCAAAACAGGGGTGAACACTGAAGCTTTCTTT.

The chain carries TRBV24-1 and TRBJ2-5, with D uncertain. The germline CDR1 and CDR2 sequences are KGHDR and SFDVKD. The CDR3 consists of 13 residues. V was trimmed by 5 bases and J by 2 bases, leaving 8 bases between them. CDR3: CATSVGFQETQYF. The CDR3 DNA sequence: TGTGCCACCAGTGTTGGTTTTCAAGAGACCCAGTACTTC.

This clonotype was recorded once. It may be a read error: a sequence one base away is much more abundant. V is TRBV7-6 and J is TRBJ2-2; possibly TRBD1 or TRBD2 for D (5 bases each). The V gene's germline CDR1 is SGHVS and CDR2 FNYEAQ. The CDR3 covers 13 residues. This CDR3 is CASSWGPAGELSF. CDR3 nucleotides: TGTGCCAGCAGCTGGGGCCCTGCCGGGGAGCTGTCTTTT. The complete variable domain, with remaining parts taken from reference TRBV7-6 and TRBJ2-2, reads GAGVSQSPRYKVTKRGQDVALRCDPISGHVSLYWYRQALGQGPEFLTYFNYEAQQDKSGLPNDRFSAERPEGSISTLTIQRTEQRDSAMYRCASSWGPAGELSFGEGSRLTVL.

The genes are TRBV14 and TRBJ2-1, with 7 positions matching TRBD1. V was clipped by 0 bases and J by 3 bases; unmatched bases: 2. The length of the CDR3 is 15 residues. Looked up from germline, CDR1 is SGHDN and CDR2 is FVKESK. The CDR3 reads CASSQENRGYNEQFF. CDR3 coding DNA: TGTGCCAGCAGCCAAGAAAACAGGGGCTACAATGAGCAGTTCTTC.

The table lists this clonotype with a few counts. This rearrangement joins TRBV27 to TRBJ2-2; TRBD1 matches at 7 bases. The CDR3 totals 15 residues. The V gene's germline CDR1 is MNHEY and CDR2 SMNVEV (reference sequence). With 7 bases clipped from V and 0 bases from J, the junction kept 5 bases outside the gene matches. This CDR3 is CASTSTGTNTGELFF. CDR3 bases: TGTGCCAGCACCTCGACAGGGACGAACACCGGGGAGCTGTTTTTT.

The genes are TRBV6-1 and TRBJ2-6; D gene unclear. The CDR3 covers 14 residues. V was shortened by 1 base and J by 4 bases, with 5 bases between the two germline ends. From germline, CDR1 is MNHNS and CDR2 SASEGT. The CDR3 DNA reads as TGTGCCAGCAGTGAAGACGGAGGGGCCAACGTCCTGACTTTC. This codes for CASSEDGGANVLTF.

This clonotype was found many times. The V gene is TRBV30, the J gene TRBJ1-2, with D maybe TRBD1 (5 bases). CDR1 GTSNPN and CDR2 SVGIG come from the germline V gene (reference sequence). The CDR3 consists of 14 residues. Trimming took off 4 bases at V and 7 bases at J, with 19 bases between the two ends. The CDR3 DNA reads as TGTGCCTGGATAGGGGATCAGGGATTTCGTGGCTACACCTTC. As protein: CAWIGDQGFRGYTF.

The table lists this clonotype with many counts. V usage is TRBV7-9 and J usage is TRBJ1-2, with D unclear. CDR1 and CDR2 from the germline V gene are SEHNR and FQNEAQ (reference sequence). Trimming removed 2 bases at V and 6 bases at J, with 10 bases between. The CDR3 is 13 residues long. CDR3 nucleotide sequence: TGTGCCAGCAGCTTATCGGGGTGGGATGGCTACACCTTC. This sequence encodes CASSLSGWDGYTF.

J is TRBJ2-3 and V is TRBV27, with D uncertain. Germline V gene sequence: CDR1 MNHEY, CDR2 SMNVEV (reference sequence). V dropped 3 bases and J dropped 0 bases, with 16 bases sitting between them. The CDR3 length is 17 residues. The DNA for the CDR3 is TGTGCCAGCAGTTTCCTCCTAGGCTCCTTAAGCACAGATACGCAGTATTTT. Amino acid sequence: CASSFLLGSLSTDTQYF.

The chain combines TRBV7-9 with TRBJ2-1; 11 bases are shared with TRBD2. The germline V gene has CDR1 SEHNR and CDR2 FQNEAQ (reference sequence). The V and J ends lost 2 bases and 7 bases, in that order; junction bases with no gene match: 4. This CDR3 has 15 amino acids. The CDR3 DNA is TGTGCCAGCAGCTTAACACTAGCGGGAGATAATGAGCAGTTCTTC. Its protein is CASSLTLAGDNEQFF.

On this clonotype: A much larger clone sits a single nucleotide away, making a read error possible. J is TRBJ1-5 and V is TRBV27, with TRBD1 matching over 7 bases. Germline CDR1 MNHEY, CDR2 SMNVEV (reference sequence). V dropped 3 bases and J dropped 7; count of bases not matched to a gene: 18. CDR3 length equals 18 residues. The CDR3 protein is CASSFSWRQGIGGQPQHF. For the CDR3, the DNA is TGTGCCAGCAGTTTCAGCTGGCGACAGGGCATAGGGGGGCAGCCCCAGCATTTT.

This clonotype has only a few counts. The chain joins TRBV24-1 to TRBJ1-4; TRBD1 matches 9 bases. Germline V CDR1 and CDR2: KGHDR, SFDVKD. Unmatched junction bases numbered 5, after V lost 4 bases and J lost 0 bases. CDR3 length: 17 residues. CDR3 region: CATSDGTGFATNEKLFF. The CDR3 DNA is TGTGCCACCAGTGACGGGACAGGGTTTGCAACTAATGAAAAACTGTTTTTT.

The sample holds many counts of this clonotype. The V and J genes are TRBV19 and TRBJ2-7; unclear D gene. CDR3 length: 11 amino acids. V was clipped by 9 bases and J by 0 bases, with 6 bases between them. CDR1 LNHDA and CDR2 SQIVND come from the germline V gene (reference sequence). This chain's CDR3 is CASSNSYEQYF. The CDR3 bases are TGTGCCAGCAGCAACTCCTACGAGCAGTACTTC.

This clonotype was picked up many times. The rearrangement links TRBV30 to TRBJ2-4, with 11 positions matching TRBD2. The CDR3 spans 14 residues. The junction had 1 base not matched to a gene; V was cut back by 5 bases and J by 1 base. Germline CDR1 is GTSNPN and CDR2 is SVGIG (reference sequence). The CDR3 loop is CAWGTSGAKNIQYF. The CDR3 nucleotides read TGTGCCTGGGGGACTAGCGGTGCCAAAAACATTCAGTACTTC.

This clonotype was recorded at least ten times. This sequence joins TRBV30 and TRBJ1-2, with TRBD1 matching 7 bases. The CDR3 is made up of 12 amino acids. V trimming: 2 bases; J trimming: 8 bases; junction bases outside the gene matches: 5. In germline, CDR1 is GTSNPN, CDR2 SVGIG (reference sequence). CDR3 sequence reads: CAWSTTGWGYTF. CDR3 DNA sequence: TGTGCCTGGAGTACGACAGGGTGGGGCTACACCTTC.